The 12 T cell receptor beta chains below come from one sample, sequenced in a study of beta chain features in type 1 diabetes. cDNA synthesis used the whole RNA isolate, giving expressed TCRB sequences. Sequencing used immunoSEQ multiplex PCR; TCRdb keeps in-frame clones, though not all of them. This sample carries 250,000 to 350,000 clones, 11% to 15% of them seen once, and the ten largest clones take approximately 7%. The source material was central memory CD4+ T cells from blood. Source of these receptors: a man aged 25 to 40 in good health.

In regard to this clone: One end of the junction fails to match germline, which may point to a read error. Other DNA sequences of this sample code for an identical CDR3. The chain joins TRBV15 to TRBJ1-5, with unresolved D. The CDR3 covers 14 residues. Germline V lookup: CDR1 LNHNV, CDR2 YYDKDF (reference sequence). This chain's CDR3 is CATSRDPRASPQHF. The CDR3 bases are TGTGCCACCAGCAGAGATCCACGGGCCTCGCCCCAGCACTTT.

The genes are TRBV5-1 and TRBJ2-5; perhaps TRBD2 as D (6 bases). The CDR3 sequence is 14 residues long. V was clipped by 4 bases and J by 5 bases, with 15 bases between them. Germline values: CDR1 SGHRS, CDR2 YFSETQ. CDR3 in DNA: TGCGCCAGCAGCGCCATGGGGGGATGGGAGACCCAGTACTTC. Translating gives CASSAMGGWETQYF. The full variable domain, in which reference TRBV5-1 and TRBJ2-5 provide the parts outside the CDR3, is KAGVTQTPRYLIKTRGQQVTLSCSPISGHRSVSWYQQTPGQGLQFLFEYFSETQRNKGNFPGRFSGRQFSNSRSEMNVSTLELGDSALYLCASSAMGGWETQYFGPGTRLLVL.

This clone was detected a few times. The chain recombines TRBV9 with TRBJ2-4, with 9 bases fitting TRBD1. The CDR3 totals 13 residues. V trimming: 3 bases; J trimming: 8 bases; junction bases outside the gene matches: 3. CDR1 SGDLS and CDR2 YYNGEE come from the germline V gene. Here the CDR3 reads CASSEGTGYIQYF. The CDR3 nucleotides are TGTGCCAGCAGCGAGGGGACAGGGTACATTCAGTACTTC. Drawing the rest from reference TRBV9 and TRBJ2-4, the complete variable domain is DSGVTQTPKHLITATGQRVTLRCSPRSGDLSVYWYQQSLDQGLQFLIQYYNGEERAKGNILERFSAQQFPDLHSELNLSSLELGDSALYFCASSEGTGYIQYFGAGTRLSVL.

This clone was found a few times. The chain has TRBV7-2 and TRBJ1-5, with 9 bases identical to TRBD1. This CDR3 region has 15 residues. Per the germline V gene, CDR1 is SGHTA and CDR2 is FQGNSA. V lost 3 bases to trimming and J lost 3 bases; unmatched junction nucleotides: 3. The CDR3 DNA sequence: TGTGCCAGCAGCTTCGGGACAGGGTACAATCAGCCCCAGCATTTT. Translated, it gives CASSFGTGYNQPQHF.

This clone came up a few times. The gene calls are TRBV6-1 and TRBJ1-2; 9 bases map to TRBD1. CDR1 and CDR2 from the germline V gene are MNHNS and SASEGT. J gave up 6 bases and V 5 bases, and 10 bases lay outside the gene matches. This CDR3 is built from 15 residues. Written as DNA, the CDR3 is TGTGCCAGCAGTAATACAGGGGGCGCTTGGGATGGCTACACCTTC. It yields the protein CASSNTGGAWDGYTF.

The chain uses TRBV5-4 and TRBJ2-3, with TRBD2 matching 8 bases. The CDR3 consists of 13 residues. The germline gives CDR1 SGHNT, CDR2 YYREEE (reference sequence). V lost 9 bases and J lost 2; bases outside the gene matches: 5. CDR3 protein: CAISGRVTDTQYF. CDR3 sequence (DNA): TGTGCCATCTCCGGGAGGGTCACAGATACGCAGTATTTT.

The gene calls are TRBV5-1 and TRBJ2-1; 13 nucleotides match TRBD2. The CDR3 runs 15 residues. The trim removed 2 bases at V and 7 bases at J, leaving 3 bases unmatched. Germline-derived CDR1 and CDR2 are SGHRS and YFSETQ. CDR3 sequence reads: CASSFGLAGVNEQFF. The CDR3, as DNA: TGCGCCAGCAGCTTCGGACTAGCGGGAGTTAATGAGCAGTTCTTC. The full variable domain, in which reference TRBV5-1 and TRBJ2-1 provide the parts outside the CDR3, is KAGVTQTPRYLIKTRGQQVTLSCSPISGHRSVSWYQQTPGQGLQFLFEYFSETQRNKGNFPGRFSGRQFSNSRSEMNVSTLELGDSALYLCASSFGLAGVNEQFFGPGTRLTVL.

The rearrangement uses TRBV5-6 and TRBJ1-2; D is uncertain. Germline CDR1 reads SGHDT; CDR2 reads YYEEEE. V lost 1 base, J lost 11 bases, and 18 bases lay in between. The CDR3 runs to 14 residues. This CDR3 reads CASSLSGSSVVYTF. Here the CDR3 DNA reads TGTGCCAGCAGCTTGTCGGGGAGCTCGGTAGTTTACACCTTC.

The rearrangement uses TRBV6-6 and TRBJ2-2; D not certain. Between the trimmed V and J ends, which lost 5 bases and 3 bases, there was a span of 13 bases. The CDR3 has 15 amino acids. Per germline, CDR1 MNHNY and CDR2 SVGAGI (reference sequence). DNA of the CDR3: TGTGCCAGCAGTCCGCGTCGTTTCGACACCGGGGAGCTGTTTTTT. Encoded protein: CASSPRRFDTGELFF.

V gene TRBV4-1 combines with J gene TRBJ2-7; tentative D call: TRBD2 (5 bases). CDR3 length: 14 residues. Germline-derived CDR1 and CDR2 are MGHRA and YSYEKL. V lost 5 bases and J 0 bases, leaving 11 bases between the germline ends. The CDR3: CASSTPGSSYEQYF. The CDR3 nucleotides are TGCGCCAGCAGCACCCCGGGAAGCTCCTACGAGCAGTACTTC.

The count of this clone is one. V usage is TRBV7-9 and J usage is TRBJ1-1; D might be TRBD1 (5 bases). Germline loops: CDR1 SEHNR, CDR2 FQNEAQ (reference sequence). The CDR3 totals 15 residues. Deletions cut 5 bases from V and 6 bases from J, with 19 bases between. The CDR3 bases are TGTGCCAGCAGCCTAGGACGAGGACACAAGCCTGAAGCTTTCTTT. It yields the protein CASSLGRGHKPEAFF.

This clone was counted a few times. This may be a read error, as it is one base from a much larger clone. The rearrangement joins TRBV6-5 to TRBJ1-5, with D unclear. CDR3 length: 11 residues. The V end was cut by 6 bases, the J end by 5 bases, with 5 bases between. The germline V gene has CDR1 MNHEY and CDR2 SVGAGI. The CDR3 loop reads CASSPDQPQHF. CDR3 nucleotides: TGTGCCAGCAGCCCCGATCAGCCCCAGCATTTT.